A selection of T cell receptor beta chains follows, all from one sample in a study of blood T cell repertoires in COVID-19. This table comes from immunoSEQ multiplex PCR, and its TCRdb copy is limited to in-frame clones, with some not included. Of a few hundred thousand clones listed, around 92% are singletons. Sequences were obtained from peripheral blood. These receptors were obtained from a man aged 18 to 35 who had recovered from COVID-19. Each CDR3 is given with its conserved first and last residue. Fields, in order: CDR3 DNA, CDR3 protein, V gene, D gene, J gene, clone size. The D gene is left open where the match is weak. Where a row states a size, it is once, few, many or the class of an expanded clone; other rows omit it.

TGTGCCAGCAGCTTAGTAGCATCAGGAAACACCATATATTTT	CASSLVASGNTIYF	TRBV7-2	NA	TRBJ1-3	few
TGTGCCAGCAGCCAATCCGGGACAGGGGCCCTTAGCTCCTACAATGAGCAGTTCTTC	CASSQSGTGALSSYNEQFF	TRBV4-2	TRBD1	TRBJ2-1	NA
TGTGCCAGCAGCCCTGGACTAGCGGGTGCCTACGAGCAGTACTTC	CASSPGLAGAYEQYF	TRBV3-1/TRBV3-2	TRBD2	TRBJ2-7	NA
TGTGCCAGCAGCCAAGTCGCCGGGACTTATGCAGATACGCAGTATTTT	CASSQVAGTYADTQYF	TRBV14	NA	TRBJ2-3	NA
TGTGCCAGCAGCTTAGAACTACAAACGAGGGAGACCCAGTACTTC	CASSLELQTRETQYF	TRBV7-2	NA	TRBJ2-5	once
TGTGCCAGTACCCTTGGGGGCAGAGATGGCTACACCTTC	CASTLGGRDGYTF	TRBV19	NA	TRBJ1-2	NA
TGTGCCAGCAGTGACCCGGGACTAGCGGAAGAGACCCAGTACTTC	CASSDPGLAEETQYF	TRBV2	TRBD2	TRBJ2-5	once
TGCAGTGCTAGTCCACGAGGGGGCTATGGCTACACCTTC	CSASPRGGYGYTF	TRBV20-1	NA	TRBJ1-2	once
TGTGCCGTACGGGACAGCTATGGCTACACCTTC	CAVRDSYGYTF	TRBV10-3	TRBD1	TRBJ1-2	NA
TGTGCCAGTAGCCTCCCGGGACTAGCGGGAAGCTACGAGCAGTACTTC	CASSLPGLAGSYEQYF	TRBV19	TRBD2	TRBJ2-7	NA
TGTGCCACCACCCCGGGACTAGCGGGAAATACGCAGTATTTT	CATTPGLAGNTQYF	TRBV6-5	TRBD2	TRBJ2-3	NA
TGTGCCAGCAGCCAAGATCTGGGGGCCCAAGAGACCCAGTACTTC	CASSQDLGAQETQYF	TRBV3-1/TRBV3-2	NA	TRBJ2-5	NA
TGTGCCAGTAGTAGGGTGGCGGGAGGGACCACAGATACGCAGTATTTT	CASSRVAGGTTDTQYF	TRBV19	TRBD2	TRBJ2-3	NA
TGTGCCAGCAGCCCTGGCGGACAGATACTTAGATTCGGGGAAAAACTGTTTTTT	CASSPGGQILRFGEKLFF	TRBV6-2/TRBV6-3	NA	TRBJ1-4	NA
TGCGCCAGCAGCCAAGAGGAGGGGCGTGAGCAGTTCTTC	CASSQEEGREQFF	TRBV4-1	NA	TRBJ2-1	NA
TGCGCCAGCAGCCAGGACAGGGGGACGCTCGAGCAGTACTTC	CASSQDRGTLEQYF	TRBV4-1	TRBD1	TRBJ2-7	NA
TGTGCCTGGAGTGTAGGCCTAGCGGGAAACAATGAGCAGTTCTTC	CAWSVGLAGNNEQFF	TRBV30	TRBD2	TRBJ2-1	NA
TGTGCCAGCAGCTTGGAGTGGGGGCGAGGTGAGCAGTTCTTC	CASSLEWGRGEQFF	TRBV5-6	NA	TRBJ2-1	NA
TGTGCCAGCAGCATCACACAGGGGAACTATGGCTACACCTTC	CASSITQGNYGYTF	TRBV5-6	TRBD1	TRBJ1-2	NA
TGTGCCAGCAGTAAACCGGGACAGGGTAACTATGGCTACACCTTC	CASSKPGQGNYGYTF	TRBV6-5	TRBD1	TRBJ1-2	NA
TGCAGCGTTGAGGGACAGAGGATGAACACTGAAGCTTTCTTT	CSVEGQRMNTEAFF	TRBV29-1	TRBD1	TRBJ1-1	NA
TGTGCCAGCAGCTTAGCGTCTTTAGATGGGCTCTACGAGCAGTACTTC	CASSLASLDGLYEQYF	TRBV11-1	NA	TRBJ2-7	NA
TGTGCCATCAGTGATTTATGGGCCACGAACACCGGGGAGCTGTTTTTT	CAISDLWATNTGELFF	TRBV10-3	NA	TRBJ2-2	NA